The rows below give T cell receptor beta chains drawn from one sample of a study of T cell changes during pregnancy in multiple sclerosis. Repertoires were generated with immunoSEQ multiplex PCR, while TCRdb's copy carries only in-frame clones and drops some. Here the sample spans approximately 60,000 clones, 90% being singletons. Sequencing used peripheral blood, obtained in the third trimester of pregnancy. Receptor source: a female donor in good health, enrolled as a control in a pregnancy study. Both conserved end residues are part of each CDR3. Each record gives: V gene, J gene, D gene, CDR3 protein, CDR3 DNA. A D gene is named only where the DNA matches it firmly.

TRBV19,TRBJ1-5,TRBD1,CASSGPRQGSGNQPQHF,TGTGCCAGTAGTGGCCCCAGACAGGGAAGCGGCAATCAGCCCCAGCATTTT
TRBV18,TRBJ2-2,TRBD2,CASSSLWTSGGFGELFF,TGTGCCAGCTCATCACTTTGGACTAGCGGGGGATTTGGGGAGCTGTTTTTT
TRBV30,TRBJ1-2,NA,CAWSVRRGSKNGYTF,TGTGCCTGGAGTGTGAGGAGGGGTAGTAAGAATGGCTACACCTTC
TRBV27,TRBJ2-1,TRBD2,CASSLPPGGSGRAFVSYNEQFF,TGTGCCAGCAGTTTACCCCCGGGAGGGAGCGGGAGGGCGTTTGTGTCCTACAATGAGCAGTTCTTC
TRBV6-5,TRBJ2-7,TRBD1,CASRDRGPFNEQYF,TGTGCCAGCAGGGACAGGGGGCCTTTCAACGAGCAGTACTTC
TRBV7-2,TRBJ1-2,NA,CASSLAPQSGYGYTF,TGTGCCAGCAGCTTAGCACCCCAATCCGGCTATGGCTACACCTTC
TRBV11-3,TRBJ2-2,TRBD2,CASSLGLAGDTGELFF,TGTGCCAGCAGCTTAGGTCTAGCGGGAGACACCGGGGAGCTGTTTTTT
TRBV7-9,TRBJ2-6,NA,CASSSSKTGDPLHNVLTF,TGTGCCAGCAGCTCATCCAAGACAGGAGACCCTCTGCATAACGTCCTGACTTTC
TRBV28,TRBJ2-7,NA,CASSRTEERYEQYF,TGTGCCAGCAGCAGGACAGAAGAACGGTACGAGCAGTACTTC
TRBV29-1,TRBJ2-7,NA,CSVSSSEGHSTYEQYF,TGCAGCGTCTCTTCGTCGGAGGGGCATTCCACCTACGAGCAGTACTTC
TRBV10-2,TRBJ2-1,TRBD2,CASGYSGSDEQFF,TGCGCCAGCGGATATAGCGGGAGCGATGAGCAGTTCTTC
TRBV9,TRBJ2-5,TRBD2,CASSGGLAGASETQYF,TGTGCCAGCAGCGGAGGACTAGCGGGTGCGAGTGAGACCCAGTACTTC
TRBV5-6,TRBJ2-7,NA,CASRGRLGVSYEQYF,TGTGCCAGCAGGGGACGACTAGGGGTCTCCTACGAGCAGTACTTC
TRBV10-1,TRBJ2-7,NA,CASSESGRGLVLRAVYEQYF,TGCGCCAGCAGTGAGTCGGGTAGGGGCCTCGTTTTACGAGCAGTTTACGAGCAGTACTTC
TRBV2,TRBJ2-7,NA,CASSDSLGWQYF,TGTGCCAGCAGTGATAGCCTCGGTTGGCAGTACTTC
TRBV12-5,TRBJ1-5,TRBD1,CASGKTQGVSGNQPQHF,TGTGCTAGTGGGAAAACCCAGGGGGTTTCGGGCAATCAGCCCCAGCATTTT